This T cell receptor (beta chain) was obtained from a study of CD8 T cells in ankylosing spondylitis. Findings of the study overall: Matched ankylosing spondylitis synovial fluid reportedly showed significant enrichment of disease-linked clones. Prior literature has documented some motif variants in synovial fluid and blood from reactive arthritis. Relatively scarce in peripheral blood, disease-linked clones were CD8+.

Only a few counts were recorded for this clonotype. As yet, its antigen is unknown. With 0 bases clipped from V and 0 bases from J, the junction kept 3 bases outside the gene matches. Germline V gene lookup returns CDR1 SGHKS and CDR2 YYEKEE (reference sequence). CDR3 length: 16 amino acids. TCRdb re-called the 5' RACE reads with MiXCR, one entry per CDR3 protein. The data hold more than 150,000 distinct CDR3 sequences, with 10% to 15% observed a single time. The origin of this receptor is a male donor with ankylosing spondylitis or in good health (not recorded which). Sequenced input: blood, either unsorted or a sorted T cell fraction (not recorded which). This sequence joins TRBV5-5 and TRBJ1-5, with 7 bases that match TRBD1. This CDR3 reads CASSLDTGDSNQPQHF. The CDR3 DNA is TGTGCCAGCAGCTTGGACACAGGGGATAGCAATCAGCCCCAGCATTTT.